This is a list of T cell receptor beta chains from one sample in a study of CD8+ T cells in alopecia areata. TCRdb keeps only in-frame clones here, not all; method: immunoSEQ multiplex PCR. The repertoire includes 95,000 to 120,000 clones, roughly 56% of them detected once, and roughly 3.5% sits in the top ten. Material: CD4+ T cells sorted from blood, obtained at week 24, from a patient treated with tofacitinib. These receptors originate from a human donor with alopecia areata. Both conserved end residues are part of each CDR3. Fields, in order: V gene, D gene, clone size, J gene, CDR3 protein, CDR3 DNA. The D gene is left open where the match is weak. Clone size, where shown, is once, few, many, or a class for clones that have expanded.

V: TRBV27
D: -
size: -
J: TRBJ1-2
CDR3: CASSLRFGGASGYTF
DNA: TGTGCCAGCAGTTTACGTTTCGGGGGGGCTTCTGGCTACACCTTC

V: TRBV30
D: TRBD1
size: -
J: TRBJ2-1
CDR3: CAWNRGDYNEQFF
DNA: TGTGCCTGGAACAGGGGAGACTACAATGAGCAGTTCTTC

V: TRBV10-3
D: -
size: few
J: TRBJ2-1
CDR3: CAISGLPNEQFF
DNA: TGTGCCATCAGTGGACTACCCAATGAGCAGTTCTTC

V: TRBV15
D: -
size: -
J: TRBJ1-1
CDR3: CATSLYGGTEAFF
DNA: TGTGCCACCAGTCTTTACGGTGGCACTGAAGCTTTCTTT

V: TRBV4-1
D: -
size: -
J: TRBJ2-4
CDR3: CASSQDRMVDPLLAKNIQYF
DNA: TGCGCCAGCAGCCAAGATCGCATGGTAGATCCCCTCCTTGCCAAAAACATTCAGTACTTC

V: TRBV9
D: -
size: -
J: TRBJ1-3
CDR3: CASSDDSSGNTIYF
DNA: TGTGCCAGCAGCGATGACAGCTCTGGAAACACCATATATTTT

V: TRBV5-8
D: -
size: -
J: TRBJ1-1
CDR3: CASSSGKRTEAFF
DNA: TGTGCCAGCAGTTCAGGGAAGAGAACTGAAGCTTTCTTT

V: TRBV7-9
D: -
size: few
J: TRBJ1-2
CDR3: CASSSTGRANYGYTF
DNA: TGTGCCAGCAGCTCCACAGGGCGAGCTAACTATGGCTACACCTTC

V: TRBV11-1
D: -
size: few
J: TRBJ2-3
CDR3: CASSLGAVNTQYF
DNA: TGTGCCAGCAGCTTGGGAGCGGTCAATACGCAGTATTTT

V: TRBV25-1
D: -
size: -
J: TRBJ2-3
CDR3: CASSDNLGTTDTQYF
DNA: TGTGCCAGCAGTGATAATTTGGGCACGACAGATACGCAGTATTTT

V: TRBV4-3
D: -
size: -
J: TRBJ1-5
CDR3: CASSQGISDSQPQHF
DNA: TGCGCCAGCAGCCAAGGTATCTCGGATAGTCAGCCCCAGCATTTT

V: TRBV30
D: -
size: -
J: TRBJ1-2
CDR3: CAWSVPGGEGYTF
DNA: TGTGCCTGGAGTGTACCCGGGGGTGAAGGCTACACCTTC

V: TRBV7-2
D: TRBD2
size: -
J: TRBJ2-5
CDR3: CASSLELAETQYF
DNA: TGTGCCAGCAGCTTAGAACTAGCGGAGACCCAGTACTTC

V: TRBV30
D: -
size: -
J: TRBJ1-1
CDR3: CAWSVSLTVNTEAFF
DNA: TGTGCCTGGAGTGTATCCCTGACAGTGAACACTGAAGCTTTCTTT

V: TRBV5-1
D: -
size: -
J: TRBJ1-5
CDR3: CASSLAGDQPQHF
DNA: TGCGCCAGCAGCTTGGCCGGGGATCAGCCCCAGCATTTT

V: TRBV7-9
D: -
size: -
J: TRBJ2-7
CDR3: CASSYGGYEQYF
DNA: TGTGCCAGCAGTTATGGGGGCTACGAGCAGTACTTC

V: TRBV5-6
D: TRBD2
size: -
J: TRBJ2-7
CDR3: CASSLAGSTYEQYF
DNA: TGTGCCAGCAGCTTAGCGGGGAGCACCTACGAGCAGTACTTC

V: TRBV27
D: -
size: -
J: TRBJ2-2
CDR3: CASRKQGQSNTGELFF
DNA: TGTGCCAGCAGGAAACAAGGACAGTCGAACACCGGGGAGCTGTTTTTT

V: TRBV19
D: -
size: -
J: TRBJ1-2
CDR3: CASMTAYGYTF
DNA: TGTGCCAGTATGACAGCCTATGGCTACACCTTC

V: TRBV19
D: TRBD1
size: -
J: TRBJ2-2
CDR3: CASSRQGAGELFF
DNA: TGTGCCAGTAGCCGACAGGGTGCCGGGGAGCTGTTTTTT

V: TRBV2
D: -
size: once
J: TRBJ1-2
CDR3: CASSGQGYNYGYTF
DNA: TGTGCCAGCAGCGGGCAGGGATATAACTATGGCTACACCTTC

V: TRBV25-1
D: -
size: -
J: TRBJ1-1
CDR3: CASVPSRVGNTEAFF
DNA: TGTGCCAGCGTCCCATCGAGGGTCGGGAACACTGAAGCTTTCTTT

V: TRBV30
D: TRBD2
size: -
J: TRBJ2-5
CDR3: CAWSVAGGHETQYF
DNA: TGTGCCTGGAGTGTTGCGGGGGGGCATGAGACCCAGTACTTC

V: TRBV7-9
D: -
size: -
J: TRBJ1-6
CDR3: CASSLQGQPNSPLHF
DNA: TGTGCCAGCAGCTTACAGGGGCAGCCTAATTCACCCCTCCACTTT

V: TRBV4-1
D: TRBD1
size: -
J: TRBJ2-7
CDR3: CASSQDPDRGGSYEQYF
DNA: TGCGCCAGCAGCCAAGATCCCGACAGGGGGGGATCCTACGAGCAGTACTTC

V: TRBV29-1
D: -
size: -
J: TRBJ2-2
CDR3: CSALGMSSEVTGELFF
DNA: TGCAGCGCCCTCGGGATGTCTAGCGAGGTCACCGGGGAGCTGTTTTTT

V: TRBV29-1
D: -
size: -
J: TRBJ2-5
CDR3: CSVGGQAQETQYF
DNA: TGCAGCGTTGGGGGGCAGGCGCAAGAGACCCAGTACTTC

V: TRBV30
D: TRBD2
size: -
J: TRBJ2-5
CDR3: CAWKRLAGGETQYF
DNA: TGTGCCTGGAAGAGACTAGCGGGCGGAGAGACCCAGTACTTC

V: TRBV7-2
D: -
size: -
J: TRBJ2-2
CDR3: CASSLVVGTGELFF
DNA: TGTGCCAGCAGCTTAGTAGTCGGCACCGGGGAGCTGTTTTTT

V: TRBV7-9
D: -
size: -
J: TRBJ2-7
CDR3: CASSFSGLEQYF
DNA: TGTGCCAGCAGCTTCTCTGGGCTCGAGCAGTACTTC

V: TRBV29-1
D: -
size: few
J: TRBJ2-1
CDR3: CSVFDRPSSYNEQFF
DNA: TGCAGCGTCTTCGACAGACCCAGCTCCTACAATGAGCAGTTCTTC

V: TRBV29-1
D: -
size: few
J: TRBJ1-5
CDR3: CSVEDLFKQVHF
DNA: TGCAGCGTTGAAGATCTTTTCAAGCAGGTGCATTTT

V: TRBV9
D: TRBD2
size: -
J: TRBJ2-2
CDR3: CASSVDPAGHGTGELFF
DNA: TGTGCCAGCAGCGTAGATCCAGCGGGGCACGGAACCGGGGAGCTGTTTTTT

V: TRBV5-1
D: -
size: -
J: TRBJ1-5
CDR3: CASSFGSGGNQPQHF
DNA: TGCGCCAGCAGCTTCGGCTCTGGGGGTAATCAGCCCCAGCATTTT

V: TRBV7-2
D: -
size: -
J: TRBJ2-3
CDR3: CASSLAGSDTQYF
DNA: TGTGCCAGCAGCTTAGCCGGGTCAGATACGCAGTATTTT

V: TRBV6-5
D: TRBD1
size: -
J: TRBJ2-7
CDR3: CASRTPGQPFYEQYF
DNA: TGTGCCAGCAGGACACCGGGACAGCCTTTCTACGAGCAGTACTTC

V: TRBV7-2
D: -
size: -
J: TRBJ2-1
CDR3: CASSVGDNSYNEQFF
DNA: TGTGCCAGCAGCGTGGGAGATAACTCCTACAATGAGCAGTTCTTC

V: TRBV9
D: TRBD2
size: few
J: TRBJ2-1
CDR3: CASSSSGGGPWNEQFF
DNA: TGTGCCAGCAGCTCCTCTGGCGGGGGTCCGTGGAATGAGCAGTTCTTC

V: TRBV29-1
D: -
size: -
J: TRBJ1-1
CDR3: CSVASMLGTEAFF
DNA: TGCAGCGTTGCCAGCATGCTGGGCACTGAAGCTTTCTTT

V: TRBV5-1
D: -
size: few
J: TRBJ2-2
CDR3: CASSLGRITGELFF
DNA: TGCGCCAGCAGCTTGGGCCGAATCACCGGGGAGCTGTTTTTT

V: TRBV5-1
D: TRBD2
size: -
J: TRBJ2-1
CDR3: CASSLDPGLGNEQFF
DNA: TGCGCCAGCAGCTTGGACCCGGGACTAGGCAATGAGCAGTTCTTC

V: TRBV29-1
D: TRBD1
size: few
J: TRBJ2-5
CDR3: CSVDPGQGRGETQYF
DNA: TGCAGCGTCGACCCGGGACAGGGCAGAGGAGAGACCCAGTACTTC

V: TRBV23-1
D: TRBD1
size: few
J: TRBJ1-5
CDR3: CASSQSIPGGYGLNNQPQHF
DNA: TGCGCCAGCAGTCAATCGATTCCAGGGGGCTACGGACTCAACAATCAGCCCCAGCATTTT

V: TRBV29-1
D: -
size: -
J: TRBJ1-1
CDR3: CSSARGTGTEAFF
DNA: TGCAGCTCTGCGCGGGGTACTGGGACTGAAGCTTTCTTT

V: TRBV11-2
D: -
size: -
J: TRBJ2-3
CDR3: CASSYSADTQYF
DNA: TGTGCCAGCAGCTACTCAGCAGATACGCAGTATTTT

V: TRBV14
D: TRBD1
size: few
J: TRBJ1-1
CDR3: CASSQEGQGSTEAFF
DNA: TGTGCCAGCAGCCAAGAGGGACAGGGGAGCACTGAAGCTTTCTTT

V: TRBV20-1
D: -
size: -
J: TRBJ2-7
CDR3: CSARTAEQYF
DNA: TGCAGTGCTAGAACAGCGGAGCAGTACTTC

V: TRBV9
D: TRBD2
size: -
J: TRBJ2-1
CDR3: CASSPGGASLNEQFF
DNA: TGTGCCAGCAGCCCCGGGGGGGCCTCCCTCAATGAGCAGTTCTTC

V: TRBV11-3
D: -
size: few
J: TRBJ1-6
CDR3: CASSVNLVSTLHF
DNA: TGTGCCAGCAGCGTCAACCTGGTCAGTACCCTCCACTTT

V: TRBV29-1
D: -
size: few
J: TRBJ2-1
CDR3: CSVEGSYSLKQQFF
DNA: TGCAGCGTTGAAGGCAGCTACTCACTCAAACAGCAGTTCTTC

V: TRBV29-1
D: -
size: -
J: TRBJ2-1
CDR3: CSVASDHDREQFF
DNA: TGCAGCGTTGCTTCCGACCATGACCGTGAGCAGTTCTTC

V: TRBV29-1
D: -
size: -
J: TRBJ2-1
CDR3: CSAARQGGNEQFF
DNA: TGCAGCGCCGCCCGTCAGGGGGGCAATGAGCAGTTCTTC

V: TRBV7-8
D: TRBD1
size: -
J: TRBJ2-1
CDR3: CASSYPPQGAVSEQFF
DNA: TGTGCCAGCAGTTACCCACCCCAGGGGGCGGTCAGTGAGCAGTTCTTC

V: TRBV30
D: TRBD1
size: once
J: TRBJ1-4
CDR3: CAWSLETGAYEKLFF
DNA: TGTGCCTGGAGTTTGGAGACAGGGGCTTATGAAAAACTGTTTTTT